This TCR beta chain stems from a study of blood T cell repertoires in COVID-19. Background on the study: From T cells, B-cell-depleted T cells, or PBMCs came the material, which was cDNA or gDNA.

Original processing methods: Estimation of nucleated cell counts was performed using reference gene primer amplification. The table came from immunoSEQ multiplex PCR; TCRdb's copy has only in-frame clones and leaves some out. Clone size and V and J calls were adopted from that table, with D and trimming inferred from the DNA. The sample has roughly 100,000 clones; roughly nine tenths are singletons. This CDR3 region has 12 residues. Germline V gives CDR1 MNHEY, CDR2 SVGEGT. Trimming removed 2 bases from V and 5 bases from J, with 7 bases in between. The TCR sequence derives from a human donor in a cohort sampled during active COVID-19. The J gene is TRBJ2-7, the V gene TRBV6-2 or TRBV6-3; D call uncertain. The sequenced material came from peripheral blood. CDR3 nucleotides: TGTGCCAGCAGTTACCCCCCCGACGAGCAGTACTTC. Protein product: CASSYPPDEQYF.